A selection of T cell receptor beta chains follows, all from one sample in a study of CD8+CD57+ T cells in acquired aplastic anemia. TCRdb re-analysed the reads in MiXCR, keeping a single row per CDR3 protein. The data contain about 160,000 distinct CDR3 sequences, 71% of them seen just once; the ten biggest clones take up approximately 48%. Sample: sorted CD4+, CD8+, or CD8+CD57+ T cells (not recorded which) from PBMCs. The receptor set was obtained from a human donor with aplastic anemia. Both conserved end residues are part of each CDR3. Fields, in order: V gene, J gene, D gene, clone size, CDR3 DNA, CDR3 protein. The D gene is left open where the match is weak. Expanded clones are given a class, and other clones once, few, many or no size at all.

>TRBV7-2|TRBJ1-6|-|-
TGTGCCAGCAGCTTAGGCAGGGATCGTTCACCCCTCCACTTT
CASSLGRDRSPLHF
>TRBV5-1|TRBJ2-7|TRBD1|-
TGCGCCAGTGCAAACCGGGACAGGGCCTACGAGCAGTACTTC
CASANRDRAYEQYF
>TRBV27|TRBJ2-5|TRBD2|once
TGTGCCAGCAGTGAGACTAGCGGGGATGAGACCCAGTACTTC
CASSETSGDETQYF
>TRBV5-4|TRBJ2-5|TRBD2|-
TGTGCCAGCAGCCAAGGACTAGCTGGAGAGACCCAGTACTTC
CASSQGLAGETQYF
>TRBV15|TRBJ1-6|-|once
TGTGCCACCAGCGTAACCGGGACCATTAATTCACCCCTCCACTTT
CATSVTGTINSPLHF
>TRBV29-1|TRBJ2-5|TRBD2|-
TGCAGCAGCGAGGGACTAGAGTCAGAGACCCAGTACTTC
CSSEGLESETQYF
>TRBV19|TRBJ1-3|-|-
TGTGCCAGCAAGTGCGGAGAAGACTCTGGAAACACCATATATTTT
CASKCGEDSGNTIYF
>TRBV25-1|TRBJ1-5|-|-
TGTGCCAGCAGTGAAAGGGAGATCGTCAATCAGCCCCAGCATTTT
CASSEREIVNQPQHF
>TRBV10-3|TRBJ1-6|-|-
TGTGCCATCAGTGATCTTTCGGAGAATTCACCCCTCCACTTT
CAISDLSENSPLHF
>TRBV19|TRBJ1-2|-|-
TGTGCCAGTACCAATGTCCCGGGAGGCTACACCTTC
CASTNVPGGYTF
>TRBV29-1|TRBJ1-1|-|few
TGCAGCGTTCGAGAGAACACTGAAGCTTTCTTT
CSVRENTEAFF
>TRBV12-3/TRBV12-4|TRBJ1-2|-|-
TGTGCCAGCAGTTTTTACCGGGGTTACTATGGCTACACCTTC
CASSFYRGYYGYTF
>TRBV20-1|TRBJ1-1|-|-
TGCAGTGCTAGAGACCCCTCAGTGAACACTGAAGCTTTCTTT
CSARDPSVNTEAFF
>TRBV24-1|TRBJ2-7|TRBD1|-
TGTGCCACCAGTGACAACACAGGGGACAACGAGCAGTACTTC
CATSDNTGDNEQYF
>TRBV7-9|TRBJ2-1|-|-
TGTGCCAGCAGCTTCTCCCGGGAGATCGAGCAGTTCTTC
CASSFSREIEQFF
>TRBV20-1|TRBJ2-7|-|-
TGCAGTGCTAGCGACCACCCGGTTGCCTACGAGCAGTACTTC
CSASDHPVAYEQYF
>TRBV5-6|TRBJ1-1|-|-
TGTGCCAGCAGCCCCCTGTTGACGATCGGAAACACTGAAGCTTTCTTT
CASSPLLTIGNTEAFF
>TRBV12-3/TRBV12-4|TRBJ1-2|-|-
TGTGCCAGCAGCCCGGAGGGAGGACCTAACTATGGCTACACCTTC
CASSPEGGPNYGYTF
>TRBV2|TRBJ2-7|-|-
TGTGCCAGCAGTTACGTACTAAGCGTAGTGGGTGGCGAGCAGTACTTC
CASSYVLSVVGGEQYF
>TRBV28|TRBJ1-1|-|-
TGTGCCAGCAGGCGAACTCGGACTGAAGCTTTCTTT
CASRRTRTEAFF
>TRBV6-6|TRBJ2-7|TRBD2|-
TGTGCCAGCAATCCTAGCGGGAGCGGCCACGAGCAGTACTTC
CASNPSGSGHEQYF
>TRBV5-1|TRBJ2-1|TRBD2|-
TGCGCCAGCAGCTTGGGTGGCGGGGGGGTCTCCAATGAGCAGTTCTTC
CASSLGGGGVSNEQFF
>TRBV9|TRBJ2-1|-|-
TGTGCCAGCAGCGGGGCCAATGAGCAGTTCTTC
CASSGANEQFF
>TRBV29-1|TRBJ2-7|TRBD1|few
TGCAGCGTCGCTCCGGGACAGGGGCGTCCCGAGCAGTACTTC
CSVAPGQGRPEQYF
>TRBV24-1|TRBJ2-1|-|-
TGTGCCACCAGTGATCTATTCAGGGAGGAGCAGTTCTTC
CATSDLFREEQFF
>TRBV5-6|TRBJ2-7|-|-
TGTGCCAGCAGTTTAGCGCAAGGGGAGGAGCAGTACTTC
CASSLAQGEEQYF
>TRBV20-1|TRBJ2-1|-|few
TGCAGTGCTAGACTTAGGCTATTTGGGGGCTACAATGAGCAGTTCTTC
CSARLRLFGGYNEQFF
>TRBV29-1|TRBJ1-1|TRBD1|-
TGCAGCGTTGTACTCGGACAGGGACCTCCAAAAGCTTTCTTT
CSVVLGQGPPKAFF
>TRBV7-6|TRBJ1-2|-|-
TGTGCCAGCAGCTTAGCGGCACCGGCTAACTATGGCTACACCTTC
CASSLAAPANYGYTF
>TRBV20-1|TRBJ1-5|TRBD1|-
TGCAGTGCTAGAGATGCTCAGGGGGCATTAAGTCAGCCCCAGCATTTT
CSARDAQGALSQPQHF
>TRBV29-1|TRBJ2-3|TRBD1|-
TGCAGCGTCAAGGACAGGGGGTTGTTCACAGATACGCAGTATTTT
CSVKDRGLFTDTQYF
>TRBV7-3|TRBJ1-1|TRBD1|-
TGTGCCAGCAGCTCGCAGGGGGTAGGGAACACTGAAGCTTTCTTT
CASSSQGVGNTEAFF
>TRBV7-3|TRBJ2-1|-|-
TGTGCCAGCAGCCGCGGGTACAATGAGCAGTTCTTC
CASSRGYNEQFF
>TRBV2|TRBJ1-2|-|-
TGTGCCAGCAGTCCCCCCACGGGAGGGAACTATGGCTACACCTTC
CASSPPTGGNYGYTF
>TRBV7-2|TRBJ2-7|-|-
TGTGCCAGCAGCTTAGCAGGGGCAGGGATCTACGAGCAGTACTTC
CASSLAGAGIYEQYF
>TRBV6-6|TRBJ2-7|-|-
TGTGCCAGCAGTTCAATAGTCCACGGGCAGTACTTC
CASSSIVHGQYF